Listed below are T cell receptor beta chains from one sample, sequenced in a study of T cells in Graves' hyperthyroidism and ophthalmopathy. TCRdb reanalysed the multiplex PCR reads using MiXCR and keeps one entry per CDR3 protein. The data contain roughly 800,000 distinct CDR3 sequences, 35% to 40% of them seen just once; the ten biggest clones take up approximately 8.7%. The specimen sequenced was blood. All receptors come from a man younger than 35 with Graves' hyperthyroidism. Both conserved end residues are trimmed from each CDR3. Each record gives: V gene, J gene, CDR3 protein.

TRBV7-9	TRBJ2-1	ASRGTGGNEQF
TRBV29-1	TRBJ2-2	STEDRAGELF
TRBV11-2	TRBJ1-2	ASSLGDRGYT
TRBV10-2	TRBJ2-5	ASTGGSQETQY
TRBV2	TRBJ1-1	ARRDGNTEAF
TRBV2	TRBJ1-5	ASSDEAGGYQPQH
TRBV5-6	TRBJ2-7	ASSLAGRIYEQY
TRBV19	TRBJ1-5	ASGGQGNSDQPQH
TRBV20-1	TRBJ2-5	SAEPVGETQY
TRBV6-4	TRBJ1-1	ASSDLVQGREAF
TRBV2	TRBJ1-5	ASMALDNQPQH
TRBV7-3	TRBJ2-6	ASSLTGGANVLT
TRBV12-3/TRBV12-4	TRBJ2-7	ASSPAGQEYEHY
TRBV29-1	TRBJ2-7	SMRRGSPYEQY
TRBV6-5	TRBJ2-7	ASSLRLAAPYEQY
TRBV4-1	TRBJ1-6	ASSQGQGNHSPLH
TRBV5-1	TRBJ2-7	ASSFVTGTSYEQY
TRBV10-3	TRBJ1-1	ASSGWTNTEAF
TRBV2	TRBJ1-1	ASQDRAVTEAF
TRBV6-6	TRBJ1-4	ASSPWGQNEKLF
TRBV9	TRBJ2-2	ASSERAGNTGELF
TRBV11-2	TRBJ2-7	ASSSPGGPYEQY
TRBV9	TRBJ2-7	ASSGTSGRGGEQY
TRBV2	TRBJ2-3	ASRREGTDTQY
TRBV20-1	TRBJ2-7	SARAGTVDFYEQY
TRBV5-8	TRBJ1-6	ASSLLQGNSPLH
TRBV7-9	TRBJ1-1	ASSHSPGGSVNTEAF
TRBV30	TRBJ1-5	AWSVRRGSNQPQH